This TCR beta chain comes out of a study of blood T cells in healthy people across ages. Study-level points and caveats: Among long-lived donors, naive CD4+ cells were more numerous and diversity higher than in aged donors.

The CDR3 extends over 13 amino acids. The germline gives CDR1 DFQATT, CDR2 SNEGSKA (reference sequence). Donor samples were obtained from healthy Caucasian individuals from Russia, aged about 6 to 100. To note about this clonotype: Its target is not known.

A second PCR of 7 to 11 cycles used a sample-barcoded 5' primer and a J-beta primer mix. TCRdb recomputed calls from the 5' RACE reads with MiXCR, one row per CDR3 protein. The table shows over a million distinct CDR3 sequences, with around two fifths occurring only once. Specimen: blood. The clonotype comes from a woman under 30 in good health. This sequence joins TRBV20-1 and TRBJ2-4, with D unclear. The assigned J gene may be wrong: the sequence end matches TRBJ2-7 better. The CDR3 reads CSATPNWPFEQYF. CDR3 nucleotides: TGCAGTGCCACACCCAACTGGCCGTTCGAGCAGTACTTC.